Following are 27 T cell receptor beta chains from one sample sequenced in a study of tissue T cells after allogeneic stem cell transplantation. Profiled with immunoSEQ multiplex PCR; TCRdb holds only in-frame clones, not every one. The sample holds about 48,000 clones, around 69% seen once. The sample taken for sequencing was sorted cells pooled from one or two spleens. These receptor sequences come from a pool of C57BL/6 mice in good health.

A note on this clone: Mouse germline and gene names are used. The read ends 1 residue before the CDR3 terminus; that terminus is restored from the germline J gene. The rearrangement uses TRBV13-3 and TRBJ1-4; D gene uncertain. Trimming left V 0 bases short and J 4 bases short, with 7 bases between. This CDR3 has 14 residues. In germline, CDR1 is NNHDY, CDR2 SYVADS. This CDR3 reads CASSDGQNNERLFF. The sequenced CDR3 bases are TGTGCCAGCAGTGATGGACAAAACAACGAAAGATTATTT.

This clone came up once. Germline and genes here are mouse. The read stops 1 residue short of the end of the CDR3; the missing end is completed from the germline J gene. The chain links TRBV13-2 to TRBJ1-5; D is uncertain. V shed 2 bases and J shed 9 bases, with 9 bases lying between them. The CDR3 totals 12 residues. The germline V gene has CDR1 NNHNN and CDR2 SYGAGS (reference sequence). Partial CDR3 DNA: TGTGCCAGCGGTGAGGAGGGAAGGGCTCCGCTT. Its translation: CASGEEGRAPL. In full, the CDR3 is CASGEEGRAPLF.

Worth noting for this clone: The gene names here belong to mouse. The read ends 1 residue early relative to the CDR3; the germline J gene fills the gap. This sequence joins TRBV31 and TRBJ1-4; D remains ambiguous. The V and J ends lost 7 bases and 0 bases respectively, with 6 bases between them. The CDR3 is 12 amino acids. The germline V gene has CDR1 GKSSPN and CDR2 SITVG. The CDR3 spells CAYEFSNERLFF. The covered CDR3 bases are TGTGCCTACGAATTTTCCAACGAAAGATTATTT. The variable domain in full, completed from reference TRBV31 and TRBJ1-4, reads AQTIHQWPVAEIKAVGSPLSLGCTIKGKSSPNLYWYWQATGGTLQQLFYSITVGQVESVVQLNLSASRPKDDQFILSTEKLLLSHSGFYLCAYEFSNERLFFGHGTKLSVL.

Concerning this clone: Genes and germline are mouse. The read terminates 1 residue ahead of where the CDR3 ends, so the germline J gene completes it. The rearrangement joins TRBV31 to TRBJ2-1, with TRBD1 as a possible D gene (6 bases). The CDR3 length is 14 residues. The germline V and J ends were trimmed by 0 bases and 4 bases, with 10 bases remaining between them. Germline lookup yields CDR1 GKSSPN and CDR2 SITVG. CDR3 protein: CAWSLGDIYAEQFF. The covered CDR3 bases are TGTGCCTGGAGTCTTGGGGACATATATGCTGAGCAGTTC.

As for this clone: Gene names and germline refer to mouse. The missing CDR3 end, 1 residue past where the read stops, is filled in from the germline J gene. The chain uses TRBV17 and TRBJ1-1; 10 nucleotides match TRBD1. The CDR3 covers 14 residues. CDR1 and CDR2 from the germline V gene are MNHDT and YYDKIL. The V and J ends lost 6 bases and 4 bases, in that order; junction bases with no gene match: 5. CDR3 DNA (partial): TGTGCTAGCAGCCCCGGGACAGGGGCCACAGAAGTCTTC. Amino acid sequence: CASSPGTGATEVF. The CDR3, in full, reads CASSPGTGATEVFF.

Details on this clone: Genes and germline are mouse. The sequenced fragment ends 1 residue before the CDR3 boundary, so the rest is inferred from the germline J gene. V usage is TRBV4 and J usage is TRBJ2-7; the match to TRBD2 covers 11 bases. This CDR3 is built from 18 residues. V lost 4 bases, J lost 0 bases, and 11 bases stayed unmatched. CDR1 is LGHDT and CDR2 is YNNKQL in the germline V gene (reference sequence). CDR3 loop: CASSSGTGGHRSSYEQYF. Incomplete CDR3 DNA: TGTGCCAGCAGCTCCGGGACTGGGGGACATAGGAGCTCCTATGAACAGTAC.

With regard to this clone: The listed genes are named as in mouse. The CDR3 spells CASSATDYEQYF. CDR3 bases read: TGTGCCAGCAGTGCGACAGATTATGAACAGTAC. The chain combines TRBV13-3 with TRBJ2-7; a weak D match, TRBD1 (5 bases). The CDR3 is cut off 1 residue early in the read; its end comes from the germline J gene. From germline, CDR1 is NNHDY and CDR2 SYVADS. The CDR3 runs to 12 residues. Trimming removed 3 bases at V and 4 bases at J, with 8 bases between.

To note about this clone: Genes and germline are mouse. The CDR3 end is not reached by the read, which stops 1 residue before it; the germline J gene fills it in. The chain employs TRBV13-1 and TRBJ1-1; D gene unclear. The germline V and J ends were trimmed by 4 bases and 1 base, with 5 bases remaining between them. Germline CDR1 is NSHNY and CDR2 is SYGAGN. CDR3 size: 12 residues. CDR3 amino acids: CASSRQNTEVFF. The sequenced part of the CDR3 DNA is TGTGCCAGCAGTCGACAAAACACAGAAGTCTTC.

As for this clone: The gene symbols are mouse symbols. The CDR3 extends 1 residue past the end of the read, so its final part is completed from the germline J gene. V and J are TRBV4 and TRBJ2-7, with 8 bases that match TRBD2. This CDR3 contains 13 residues. With 4 bases clipped from V and 3 bases from J, the junction kept 2 bases outside the gene matches. Germline assignment: CDR1 LGHDT and CDR2 YNNKQL (reference sequence). This chain's CDR3 is CASSFTGGYEQYF. CDR3 DNA (partial): TGTGCCAGCAGCTTTACTGGGGGCTATGAACAGTAC.

This clone has a single count. The gene names here belong to mouse. The CDR3 end is not reached by the read, which stops 1 residue before it; the germline J gene fills it in. The chain uses TRBV1 and TRBJ2-2, with TRBD2 matching 7 bases. Germline V gene data show CDR1 as NSQYPW and CDR2 as LRSPGD (reference sequence). The CDR3 length is 15 residues. J was trimmed by 5 bases and V by 0 bases; bases with no gene match: 3. CDR3 bases read: TGCACCTGCAGTGCAGACTGGGGGAGTACCGGGCAGCTCTAC. Residues: CTCSADWGSTGQLY. The CDR3 as a whole reads CTCSADWGSTGQLYF. Full variable domain (outside the CDR3, taken from reference TRBV1 and TRBJ2-2): VTLLEQNPRWRLVPRGQAVNLRCILKNSQYPWMSWYQQDLQKQLQWLFTLRSPGDKEVKSLPGADYLATRVTDTELRLQVANMSQGRTLYCTCSADWGSTGQLYFGEGSKLTVL.

To note about this clone: The gene symbols are mouse symbols. Read data end 1 residue before the CDR3 end; the end is taken from the germline J gene. V and J are TRBV19 and TRBJ1-1; TRBD1 might be the D (5 bases). Trimming took 1 base from V and 7 from J, leaving 14 bases between them. Germline assignment: CDR1 FNHDT and CDR2 SITEND (reference sequence). The CDR3 is 14 residues long. CDR3 DNA (partial): TGTGCCAGCAGTATAAAAATGGGGGGGAAAGAAGTCTTC. It translates to CASSIKMGGKEVF. From start to end, the CDR3 is CASSIKMGGKEVFF.

As concerns this clone: The gene names here belong to mouse. Sequencing ends 1 residue short of the CDR3 end; the germline J gene provides the rest. V is TRBV17 and J is TRBJ1-4; D call uncertain. The CDR3 totals 13 residues. Trimming cost V 3 bases and J 5 bases, with 7 bases left between them. Germline CDR1 and CDR2: MNHDT and YYDKIL. This chain's CDR3 is CASSRGGNERLFF. The covered CDR3 bases are TGTGCTAGCAGTAGGGGAGGTAACGAAAGATTATTT.

For this clone: Germline and genes: mouse. The CDR3 is cut off 1 residue early in the read; its end comes from the germline J gene. This sequence joins TRBV13-2 and TRBJ2-5; 11 bases match TRBD2. Per germline, CDR1 NNHNN and CDR2 SYGAGS (reference sequence). V trimming: 2 bases; J trimming: 4 bases; junction bases outside the gene matches: 3. The CDR3 spans 15 residues. CDR3 region: CASGEDWGGEDTQYF. The DNA read from the CDR3 is TGTGCCAGCGGTGAAGACTGGGGGGGGGAAGACACCCAGTAC.

Comments on this clone: These gene names are mouse names. The read terminates 1 residue before the CDR3 end, so the remaining end is supplied by the germline J gene. The V gene is TRBV3, the J gene TRBJ2-3, with TRBD2 matching over 9 bases. Germline trimming cut 2 bases from V and 1 base from J; bases unmatched to any gene: 1. The CDR3 length is 15 residues. The V gene's germline CDR1 is SNHLY and CDR2 FYNGKV (reference sequence). CDR3 amino acids: CASSLRDWGAETLYF. The covered CDR3 bases are TGTGCCAGCAGCTTACGGGACTGGGGTGCAGAAACGCTGTAT.

This clone was detected only once. The genes are named according to mouse. Read data end 1 residue before the CDR3 end; the end is taken from the germline J gene. This chain links TRBV3 with TRBJ2-1, with TRBD2 identical over 11 bases. Germline-derived CDR1 and CDR2 are SNHLY and FYNGKV (reference sequence). This CDR3 region has 15 residues. V shed 4 bases, J shed 3 bases, and the junction held 2 bases outside the gene matches. The covered CDR3 bases are TGTGCCAGCAGCTCGGGACTGGGGGTCTATGCTGAGCAGTTC. Its translation: CASSSGLGVYAEQF. The CDR3 as a whole reads CASSSGLGVYAEQFF.

Concerning this clone itself: Any gene name here is a mouse gene name. The CDR3 end is not reached by the read, which stops 1 residue before it; the germline J gene fills it in. The V call is TRBV12-1, the J call TRBJ2-1; the D gene is possibly TRBD2 (6 bases). This CDR3 is 14 amino acids long. Germline V gene data show CDR1 as SGHSN and CDR2 as HYEKVE. V was shortened by 4 bases and J by 5 bases, with 14 bases between the two germline ends. The chain's CDR3 is CASSPTGGDAEQFF. Partial CDR3 DNA: TGTGCCAGCTCCCCAACGGGGGGAGATGCTGAGCAGTTC.

About this clone itself: Gene labels here are mouse ones. The missing CDR3 end, 1 residue past where the read stops, is filled in from the germline J gene. The chain couples TRBV13-2 to TRBJ2-7; TRBD1 aligns across 7 bases. The J segment lost 6 bases and the V segment lost 3 bases, leaving 3 bases of the junction unmatched. This CDR3 spans 12 amino acids. CDR1 and CDR2 from the germline V gene are NNHNN and SYGAGS (reference sequence). CDR3 DNA (partial): TGTGCCAGCGGTGGTGACAGGGCTGAACAGTAC. Its translation: CASGGDRAEQY. The CDR3 as a whole reads CASGGDRAEQYF.

About this clone itself: The genes are named according to mouse. The CDR3 end falls 1 residue outside the read, so it is completed with the germline J gene. This sequence joins TRBV12-2 and TRBJ2-7, with a tentative D call TRBD1 (5 bases). CDR1 and CDR2 from the germline V gene are SGHLS and HYDKME. V was trimmed by 0 bases and J by 0 bases, leaving 8 bases between them. This CDR3 spans 14 amino acids. The covered CDR3 bases are TGTGCCAGCTCTCTCGTGGACATCTCCTATGAACAGTAC. Its translation is CASSLVDISYEQY. The complete CDR3 protein is CASSLVDISYEQYF. Variable domain in full (rest from reference TRBV12-2 and TRBJ2-7): NSGVVQSPRYIIKGKGERSILKCIPISGHLSVAWYQQTQGQELKFFIQHYDKMERDKGNLPSRFSVQQFDDYHSEMNMSALELEDSAVYFCASSLVDISYEQYFGPGTRLTVL.

Comments on this clone: Gene names and germline refer to mouse. The CDR3 end is not reached by the read, which stops 1 residue before it; the germline J gene fills it in. The V gene is TRBV13-3, the J gene TRBJ1-1, with D possibly TRBD1 on 5 matching bases. There are 13 residues in the CDR3. The germline V gene encodes CDR1 NNHDY and CDR2 SYVADS. Trimming took 4 bases from V and 0 from J, leaving 7 bases between them. The CDR3 region is CASSMTANTEVFF. The sequenced part of the CDR3 DNA is TGTGCCAGCAGTATGACAGCAAACACAGAAGTCTTC.

As to this clone: Gene names are the mouse ones. The read finishes 1 residue shy of the CDR3 end, and the germline J gene is used to complete it. The rearrangement uses TRBV20 and TRBJ2-7; TRBD1 is a possible D gene (6 bases). The CDR3 spans 12 residues. CDR1 GFQATS and CDR2 STVNSAI come from the germline V gene. V lost 0 bases, J lost 3 bases, and 6 bases lay in between. This chain's CDR3 is CGARDRGYEQYF. CDR3 DNA, as far as it was read: TGTGGTGCTAGGGACAGGGGCTATGAACAGTAC.

A word on this clone: These gene names are mouse names. The CDR3 region is CASSQLGGAETLYF. The CDR3 DNA, read in part, is TGTGCCAGCAGCCAATTGGGGGGGGCAGAAACGCTGTAT. This sequence joins TRBV5 and TRBJ2-3, with TRBD2 matching 8 bases. Sequencing ends 1 residue short of the CDR3 end; the germline J gene provides the rest. The J segment lost 3 bases and the V segment lost 2 bases, leaving 1 base of the junction unmatched. CDR3 length equals 14 residues. The germline V gene has CDR1 LGHNA and CDR2 YNLKQL (reference sequence).

On this clone itself: Mouse gene names and germline throughout. The read gets to within 1 residue of the CDR3 end, and the germline J gene fills in the rest. V gene TRBV4 combines with J gene TRBJ2-5; TRBD2 matches at 8 bases. The J segment lost 2 bases and the V segment lost 6 bases, leaving 4 bases of the junction unmatched. Germline CDR1 and CDR2: LGHDT and YNNKQL (reference sequence). The CDR3 extends over 14 amino acids. The sequenced part of the CDR3 DNA is TGTGCCAGCAGTCAACTGGGGGCCCAAGACACCCAGTAC. Translated, it gives CASSQLGAQDTQY. The full-length CDR3 reads as CASSQLGAQDTQYF.

Comment on this clone: All gene names here are mouse names. With the read ending 1 residue before the CDR3 end, the germline J gene is used to fill in that end. The rearrangement links TRBV13-2 to TRBJ2-5; D perhaps matches TRBD1 (6 bases). This CDR3 has 14 amino acids. Germline CDR1 NNHNN, CDR2 SYGAGS (reference sequence). V was trimmed by 5 bases and J by 0 bases, leaving 10 bases between them. The covered CDR3 bases are TGTGCCAGCGGCGACAGGATTAACCAAGACACCCAGTAC. It specifies CASGDRINQDTQY. The entire CDR3 sequence reads CASGDRINQDTQYF.

Worth noting for this clone: Mouse names are used for the genes. The CDR3 end lies 1 residue beyond the end of the read and is filled in from the germline J gene. The chain recombines TRBV31 with TRBJ2-1; 10 bases agree with TRBD2. The V gene's germline CDR1 is GKSSPN and CDR2 SITVG. The CDR3 is made up of 14 amino acids. The junction had 7 bases not matched to a gene; V was cut back by 4 bases and J by 7 bases. CDR3 in amino acids: CAWNPTGGEAEQFF. Partial CDR3 DNA: TGTGCCTGGAACCCTACTGGGGGGGAGGCTGAGCAGTTC.

Comments on this clone: The germline and genes are mouse ones. Sequencing ends 1 residue short of the CDR3 end; the germline J gene provides the rest. The chain carries TRBV31 and TRBJ2-4, with 8 bases that match TRBD1. Trimming cost V 7 bases and J 3 bases; bases outside gene matches: 3. This CDR3 comprises 12 residues. From germline, CDR1 is GKSSPN and CDR2 SITVG. The CDR3 reads CASGGWQNTLYF. CDR3 DNA, as far as it was read: TGTGCCTCAGGGGGCTGGCAAAACACCTTGTAC.

Remarks on this clone: These gene names are mouse names. Read data end 1 residue before the CDR3 end; the end is taken from the germline J gene. The chain has TRBV13-2 and TRBJ1-1; D is possibly TRBD1 (5 bases). This CDR3 has 13 amino acids. Germline V lookup: CDR1 NNHNN, CDR2 SYGAGS (reference sequence). V lost 0 bases, J lost 2 bases, and 5 bases lay in between. The part of the CDR3 DNA that was read is TGTGCCAGCGGTGATGGGGACAACACAGAAGTCTTC. Translated, it gives CASGDGDNTEVF. The whole CDR3 region reads CASGDGDNTEVFF.

Comments on this clone: Any gene name here is a mouse gene name. The read gets to within 1 residue of the CDR3 end, and the germline J gene fills in the rest. The chain uses TRBV14 and TRBJ1-4, with a tentative D call TRBD1 (6 bases). V lost 2 bases, J lost 5 bases, and 10 bases lay in between. Germline assignment: CDR1 SGHDT and CDR2 FRDEAV. The CDR3 spans 14 residues. The sequenced part of the CDR3 DNA is TGTGCCAGCAGTTTGGGCAGGGGAAACGAAAGATTATTT. This sequence encodes CASSLGRGNERLF. The whole CDR3 reads CASSLGRGNERLFF.